This record covers a single T cell receptor beta chain. Its antigen remains unidentified. This sample was included in a study of post-analysis software for immune sequencing data. Study details: Relapsing-remitting, secondary progressive and progressive-relapsing multiple sclerosis were all included among the disease courses.

General study results and limits: Included in a set of roughly five TRBV segments more frequent in patients than controls were TRBV5-6, TRBV5-1 and TRBV20-1. Patients with multiple sclerosis recorded significantly lower normalized Chao1 diversity than controls, the study found.

Unique molecular identifiers were present in the TCR beta cDNA libraries. The T cell input of about 0.85 to 10 million gave roughly 500,000 cDNA molecules. TCRdb re-called the PCR reads with MiXCR, one entry per CDR3 protein. In the table there are some 370,000 distinct CDR3 sequences, roughly 35% of which are singletons. CDR1 is DFQATT and CDR2 is SNEGSKA in the germline V gene (reference sequence). V was clipped by 0 bases and J by 6 bases, with 9 bases between them. The CDR3 sequence is 14 residues long. Material for sequencing was blood. This sequence originates from a girl aged 5-17 years with multiple sclerosis. The chain employs TRBV20-1 and TRBJ1-6; D is unresolved. The CDR3 loop reads CSARDQRVNSPLHF. Here the CDR3 DNA reads TGCAGTGCTAGAGATCAGAGGGTTAATTCACCCCTCCACTTT.